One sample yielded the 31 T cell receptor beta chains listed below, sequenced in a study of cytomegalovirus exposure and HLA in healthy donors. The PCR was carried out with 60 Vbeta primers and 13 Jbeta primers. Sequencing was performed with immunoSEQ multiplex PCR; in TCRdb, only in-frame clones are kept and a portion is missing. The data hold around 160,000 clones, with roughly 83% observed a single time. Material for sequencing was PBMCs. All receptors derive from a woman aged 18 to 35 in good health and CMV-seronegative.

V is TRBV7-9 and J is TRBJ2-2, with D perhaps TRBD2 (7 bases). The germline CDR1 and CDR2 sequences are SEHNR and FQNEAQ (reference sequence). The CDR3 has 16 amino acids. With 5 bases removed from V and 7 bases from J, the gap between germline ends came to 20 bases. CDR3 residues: CASSARHEGGHGELFF. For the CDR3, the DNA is TGTGCCAGCAGCGCCCGGCATGAGGGGGGGCACGGGGAGCTGTTTTTT. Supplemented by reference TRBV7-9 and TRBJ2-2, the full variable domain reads DTGVSQNPRHKITKRGQNVTFRCDPISEHNRLYWYRQTLGQGPEFLTYFQNEAQLEKSRLLSDRFSAERPKGSFSTLEIQRTEQGDSAMYLCASSARHEGGHGELFFGEGSRLTVL.

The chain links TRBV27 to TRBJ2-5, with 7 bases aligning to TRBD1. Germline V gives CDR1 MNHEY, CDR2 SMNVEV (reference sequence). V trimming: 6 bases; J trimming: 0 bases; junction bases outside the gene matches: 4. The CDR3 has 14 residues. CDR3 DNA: TGTGCCAGCAGGGTGACAGGGTACCAAGAGACCCAGTACTTC. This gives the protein CASRVTGYQETQYF.

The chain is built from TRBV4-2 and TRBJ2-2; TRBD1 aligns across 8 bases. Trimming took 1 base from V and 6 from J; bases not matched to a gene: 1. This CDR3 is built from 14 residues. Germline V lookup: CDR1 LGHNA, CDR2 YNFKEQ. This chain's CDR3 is CASSQGTGSGELFF. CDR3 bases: TGTGCCAGCAGCCAAGGGACAGGGTCCGGGGAGCTGTTTTTT.

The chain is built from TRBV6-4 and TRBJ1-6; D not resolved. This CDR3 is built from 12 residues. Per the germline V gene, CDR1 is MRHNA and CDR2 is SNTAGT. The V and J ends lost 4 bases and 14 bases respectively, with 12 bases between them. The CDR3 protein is CASSVWRPTLHF. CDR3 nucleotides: TGTGCCAGCAGTGTGTGGAGACCCACCCTCCACTTT.

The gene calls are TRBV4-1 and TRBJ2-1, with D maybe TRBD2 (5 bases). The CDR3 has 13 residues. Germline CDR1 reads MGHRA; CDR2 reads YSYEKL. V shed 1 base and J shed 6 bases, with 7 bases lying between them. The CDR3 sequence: CASSQVGSNEQFF. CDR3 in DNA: TGCGCCAGCAGCCAAGTGGGGAGCAATGAGCAGTTCTTC.

DNA of the CDR3: TGTGCCAGCAGCCCTCTGGGGGGGATAAACACCGGGGAGCTGTTTTTT. Protein sequence: CASSPLGGINTGELFF. J is TRBJ2-2 and V is TRBV5-6; 7 bases fit TRBD2. CDR1 and CDR2 from the germline V gene are SGHDT and YYEEEE. With 4 bases clipped from V and 2 bases from J, the junction kept 8 bases outside the gene matches. The CDR3 length is 16 residues.

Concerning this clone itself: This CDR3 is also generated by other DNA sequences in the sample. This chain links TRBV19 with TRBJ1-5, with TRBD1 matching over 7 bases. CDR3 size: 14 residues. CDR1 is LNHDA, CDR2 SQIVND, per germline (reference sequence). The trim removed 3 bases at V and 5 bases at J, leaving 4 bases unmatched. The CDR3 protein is CASSIRQGDQPQHF. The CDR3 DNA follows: TGTGCCAGTAGTATCAGACAGGGCGATCAGCCCCAGCATTTT.

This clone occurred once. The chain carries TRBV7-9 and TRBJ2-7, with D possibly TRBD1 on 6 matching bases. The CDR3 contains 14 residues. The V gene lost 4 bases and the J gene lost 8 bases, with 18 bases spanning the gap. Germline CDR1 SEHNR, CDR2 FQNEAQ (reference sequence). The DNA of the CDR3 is TGTGCCAGCAGCTATCCCGGGACACCCGCACAGCAGTACTTC. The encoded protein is CASSYPGTPAQQYF.

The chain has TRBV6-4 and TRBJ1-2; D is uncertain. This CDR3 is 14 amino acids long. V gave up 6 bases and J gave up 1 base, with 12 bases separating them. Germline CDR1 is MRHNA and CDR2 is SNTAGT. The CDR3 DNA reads TGTGCCAGCAGGGCAATGGGCAGTAACTATGGCTACACCTTC. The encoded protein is CASRAMGSNYGYTF.

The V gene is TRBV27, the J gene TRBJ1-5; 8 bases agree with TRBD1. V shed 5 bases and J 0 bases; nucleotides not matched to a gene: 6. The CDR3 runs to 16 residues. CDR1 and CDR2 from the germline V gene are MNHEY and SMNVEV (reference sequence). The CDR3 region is CASSPTGVLSNQPQHF. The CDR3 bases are TGTGCCAGCAGTCCGACAGGGGTGCTTAGCAATCAGCCCCAGCATTTT.

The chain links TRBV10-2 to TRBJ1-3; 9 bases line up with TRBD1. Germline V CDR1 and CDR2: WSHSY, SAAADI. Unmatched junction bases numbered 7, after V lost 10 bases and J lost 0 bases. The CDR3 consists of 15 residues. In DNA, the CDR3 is TGCGCCACCGGGGACAGGGTGAGCTCTGGAAACACCATATATTTT. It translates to CATGDRVSSGNTIYF.

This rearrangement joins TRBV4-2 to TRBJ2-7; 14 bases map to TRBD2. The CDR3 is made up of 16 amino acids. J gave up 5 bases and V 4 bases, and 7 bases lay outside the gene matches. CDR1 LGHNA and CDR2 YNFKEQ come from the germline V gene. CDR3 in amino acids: CASSRRLAGGPDEQYF. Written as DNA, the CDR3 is TGTGCCAGCAGCCGTCGACTAGCGGGGGGGCCAGACGAGCAGTACTTC.

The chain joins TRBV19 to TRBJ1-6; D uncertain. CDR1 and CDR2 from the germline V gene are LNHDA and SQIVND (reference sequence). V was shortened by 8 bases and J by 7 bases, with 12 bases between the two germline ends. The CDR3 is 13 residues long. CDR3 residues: CASARDLNSPLHF. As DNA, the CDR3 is TGTGCCAGTGCTCGGGATCTCAATTCACCCCTCCACTTT. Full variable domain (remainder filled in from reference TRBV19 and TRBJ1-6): DGGITQSPKYLFRKEGQNVTLSCEQNLNHDAMYWYRQDPGQGLRLIYYSQIVNDFQKGDIAEGYSVSREKKESFPLTVTSAQKNPTAFYLCASARDLNSPLHFGNGTRLTVT.

CDR3 nucleotide sequence: TGTGCCAGCAGCTCCGGACAGGGGGCAAGGGAAAAACTGTTTTTT. Its translation is CASSSGQGAREKLFF. The chain couples TRBV7-6 to TRBJ1-4; 11 bases map to TRBD1. V was clipped by 4 bases and J by 8 bases; unmatched bases: 6. Germline CDR1 reads SGHVS; CDR2 reads FNYEAQ. This CDR3 contains 15 residues.

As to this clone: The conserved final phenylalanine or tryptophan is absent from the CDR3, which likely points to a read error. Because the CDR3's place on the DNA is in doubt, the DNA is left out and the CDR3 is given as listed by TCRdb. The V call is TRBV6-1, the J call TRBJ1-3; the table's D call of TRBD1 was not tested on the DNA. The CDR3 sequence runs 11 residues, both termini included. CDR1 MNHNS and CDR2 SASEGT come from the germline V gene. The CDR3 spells CASRAGTGLRV.

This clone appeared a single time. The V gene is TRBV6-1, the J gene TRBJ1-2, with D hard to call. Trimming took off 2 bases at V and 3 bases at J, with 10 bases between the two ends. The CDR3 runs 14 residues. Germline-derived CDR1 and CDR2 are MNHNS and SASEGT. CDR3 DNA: TGTGCCAGCAGTGAAAGGATGGGCTACTATGGCTACACCTTC. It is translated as CASSERMGYYGYTF.

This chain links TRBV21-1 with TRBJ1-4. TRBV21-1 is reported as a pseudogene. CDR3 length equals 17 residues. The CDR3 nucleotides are TGTGCCAGCAGTCCCAGCGGCCTCCGGAGACCTAATGAAAAACTGTTTTTT. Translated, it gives CASSPSGLRRPNEKLFF.

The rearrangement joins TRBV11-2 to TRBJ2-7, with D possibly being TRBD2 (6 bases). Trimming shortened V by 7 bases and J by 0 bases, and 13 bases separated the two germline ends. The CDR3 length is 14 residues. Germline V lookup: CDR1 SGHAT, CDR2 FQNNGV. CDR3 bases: TGTGCCAGCACGTCGGGACTCTACTCCTACGAGCAGTACTTC. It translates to CASTSGLYSYEQYF.

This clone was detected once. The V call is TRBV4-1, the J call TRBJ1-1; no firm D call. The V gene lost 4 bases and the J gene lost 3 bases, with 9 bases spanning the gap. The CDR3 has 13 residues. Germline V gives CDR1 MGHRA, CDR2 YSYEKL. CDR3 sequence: CASSRTRYTEAFF. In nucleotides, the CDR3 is TGCGCCAGCAGCCGAACCAGGTACACTGAAGCTTTCTTT.

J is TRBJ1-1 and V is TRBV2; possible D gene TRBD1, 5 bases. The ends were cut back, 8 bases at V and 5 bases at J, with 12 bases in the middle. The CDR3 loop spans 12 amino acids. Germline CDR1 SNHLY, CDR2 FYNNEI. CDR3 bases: TGTGCCAGCGCGGGGGATAGAACTGAAGCTTTCTTT. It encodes CASAGDRTEAFF.

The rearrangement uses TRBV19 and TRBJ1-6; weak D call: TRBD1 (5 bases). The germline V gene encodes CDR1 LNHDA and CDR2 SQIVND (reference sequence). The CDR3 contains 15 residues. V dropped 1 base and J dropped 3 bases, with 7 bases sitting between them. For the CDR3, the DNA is TGTGCCAGTAGTATAGCAGGGTACTATAATTCACCCCTCCACTTT. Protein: CASSIAGYYNSPLHF. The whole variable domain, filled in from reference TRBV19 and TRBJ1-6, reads DGGITQSPKYLFRKEGQNVTLSCEQNLNHDAMYWYRQDPGQGLRLIYYSQIVNDFQKGDIAEGYSVSREKKESFPLTVTSAQKNPTAFYLCASSIAGYYNSPLHFGNGTRLTVT.

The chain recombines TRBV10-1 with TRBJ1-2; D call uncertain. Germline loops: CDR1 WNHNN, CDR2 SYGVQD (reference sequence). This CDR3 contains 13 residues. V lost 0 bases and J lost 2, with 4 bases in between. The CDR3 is CASSESPNYGYTF. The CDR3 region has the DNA TGCGCCAGCAGTGAGTCCCCGAACTATGGCTACACCTTC.

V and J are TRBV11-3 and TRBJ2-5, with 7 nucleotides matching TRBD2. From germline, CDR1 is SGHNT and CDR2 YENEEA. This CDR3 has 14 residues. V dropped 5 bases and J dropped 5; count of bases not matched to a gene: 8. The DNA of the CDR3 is TGTGCCAGCAGCCTAGGCGGGGGTCGGGAGACCCAGTACTTC. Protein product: CASSLGGGRETQYF. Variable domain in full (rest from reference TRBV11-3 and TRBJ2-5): EAGVVQSPRYKIIEKKQPVAFWCNPISGHNTLYWYLQNLGQGPELLIRYENEEAVDDSQLPKDRFSAERLKGVDSTLKIQPAELGDSAVYLCASSLGGGRETQYFGPGTRLLVL.

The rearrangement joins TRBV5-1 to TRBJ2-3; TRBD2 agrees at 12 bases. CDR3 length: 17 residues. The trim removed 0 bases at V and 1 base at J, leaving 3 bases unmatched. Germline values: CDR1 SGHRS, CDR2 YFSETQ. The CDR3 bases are TGCGCCAGCAGCTTGGTATCTAGCGGGGGGGGCACAGATACGCAGTATTTT. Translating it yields CASSLVSSGGGTDTQYF.

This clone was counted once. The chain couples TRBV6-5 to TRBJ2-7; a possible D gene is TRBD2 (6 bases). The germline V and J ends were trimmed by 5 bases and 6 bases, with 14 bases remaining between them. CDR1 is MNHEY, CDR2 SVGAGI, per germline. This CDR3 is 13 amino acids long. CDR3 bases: TGTGCCAGCAGTCCCAGGACTATACGCGAGCAGTACTTC. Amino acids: CASSPRTIREQYF.

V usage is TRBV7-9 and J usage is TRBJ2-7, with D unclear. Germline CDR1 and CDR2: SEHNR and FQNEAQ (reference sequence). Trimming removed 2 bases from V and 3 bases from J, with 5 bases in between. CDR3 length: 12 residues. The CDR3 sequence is CASSLIFYEQYF. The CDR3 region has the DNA TGTGCCAGCAGCTTAATCTTCTACGAGCAGTACTTC. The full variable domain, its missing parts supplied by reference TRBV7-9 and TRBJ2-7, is DTGVSQNPRHKITKRGQNVTFRCDPISEHNRLYWYRQTLGQGPEFLTYFQNEAQLEKSRLLSDRFSAERPKGSFSTLEIQRTEQGDSAMYLCASSLIFYEQYFGPGTRLTVT.

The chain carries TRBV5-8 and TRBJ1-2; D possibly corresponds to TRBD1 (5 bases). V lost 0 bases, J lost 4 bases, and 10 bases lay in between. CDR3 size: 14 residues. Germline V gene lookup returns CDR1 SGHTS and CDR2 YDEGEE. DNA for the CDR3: TGTGCCAGCAGCTTGGCTTTCCAGGGCTATGGCTACACCTTC. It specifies CASSLAFQGYGYTF.

CDR3 in amino acids: CASSPPGSGNTIYF. The CDR3, as DNA: TGTGCCAGCAGTCCCCCAGGATCTGGAAACACCATATATTTT. V gene TRBV2 combines with J gene TRBJ1-3; D is uncertain. CDR3 size: 14 residues. The V gene's germline CDR1 is SNHLY and CDR2 FYNNEI. Trimming removed 5 bases at V and 1 base at J, with 9 bases between.

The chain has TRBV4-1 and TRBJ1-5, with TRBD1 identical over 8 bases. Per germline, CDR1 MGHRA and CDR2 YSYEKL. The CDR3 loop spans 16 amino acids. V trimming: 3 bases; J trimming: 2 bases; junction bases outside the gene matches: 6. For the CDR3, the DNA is TGCGCCAGCAGCCACCCATCGGGACAGGGCAATCAGCCCCAGCATTTT. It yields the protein CASSHPSGQGNQPQHF.

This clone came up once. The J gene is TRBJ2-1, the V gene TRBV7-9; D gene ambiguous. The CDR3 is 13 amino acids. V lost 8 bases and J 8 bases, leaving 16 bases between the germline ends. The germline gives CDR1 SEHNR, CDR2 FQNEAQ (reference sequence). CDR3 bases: TGTGCCAGCGGCACCCTGACCGGGTATGAGCAGTTCTTC. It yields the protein CASGTLTGYEQFF.

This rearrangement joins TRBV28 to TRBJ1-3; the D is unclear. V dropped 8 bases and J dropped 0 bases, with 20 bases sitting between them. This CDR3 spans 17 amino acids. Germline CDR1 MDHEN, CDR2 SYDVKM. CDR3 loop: CASGLSLGSNSGNTIYF. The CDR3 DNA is TGTGCCAGCGGCCTTAGTCTAGGCTCGAACTCTGGAAACACCATATATTTT. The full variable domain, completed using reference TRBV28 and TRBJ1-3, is DVKVTQSSRYLVKRTGEKVFLECVQDMDHENMFWYRQDPGLGLRLIYFSYDVKMKEKGDIPEGYSVSREKKERFSLILESASTNQTSMYLCASGLSLGSNSGNTIYFGEGSWLTVV.